The rows below give T cell receptor beta chains drawn from one sample of a study of blood T cell repertoires in COVID-19. Measured with immunoSEQ multiplex PCR; TCRdb has only the in-frame clones, and not every one. The table shows some 69,000 clones, with about 84% occurring only once. Sequencing used peripheral blood. These receptors all stem from a woman aged 60-75 years with acute or convalescent COVID-19. Each CDR3 is given with its conserved first and last residue. A D gene is named only where the DNA matches it firmly. Expanded clones are given a class, and other clones once, few, many or no size at all.

v_gene	d_gene	len	j_gene	abundance	CDR3nt	CDR3aa
TRBV5-6	-	15	TRBJ1-5	-	TGTGCCAGCAGCTTCTACAGGGACGGCAATCAGCCCCAGCATTTT	CASSFYRDGNQPQHF
TRBV19	-	14	TRBJ1-5	once	TGTGCCAGTAGTATAGGGGGGGGTTATCAGCCCCAGCATTTT	CASSIGGGYQPQHF
TRBV18	TRBD1	15	TRBJ1-5	-	TGTGCCAGCTCACCAGGAGGACAGGGCAATCAGCCCCAGCATTTT	CASSPGGQGNQPQHF
TRBV9	-	16	TRBJ1-1	-	TGTGCCAGCAGCGTAGGGCAGGGTTTGATGGGTACTGAAGCTTTCTTT	CASSVGQGLMGTEAFF
TRBV6-2/TRBV6-3	TRBD2	17	TRBJ2-1	-	TGTGCCAGCAGTAACCCTTATGCGGGGGGATCCGTCAATGAGCAGTTCTTC	CASSNPYAGGSVNEQFF
TRBV18	-	15	TRBJ2-1	-	TGTGCCAGCTCACCCCCCAGGGAAGGTGAGCGGGCGCAGTTCTTC	CASSPPREGERAQFF
TRBV6-1	-	16	TRBJ1-3	-	TGTGCCAGCAGTGAAGTTCTCCAGGGTCAGGGAAACACCATATATTTT	CASSEVLQGQGNTIYF
TRBV7-8	TRBD2	14	TRBJ2-5	-	TGTGCCAGTGATTCGCGGGAGGGAAGAGAGACCCAGTACTTC	CASDSREGRETQYF
TRBV6-5	-	12	TRBJ1-1	few	TGTGCCAGCAGATTAGGAGACACTGAAGCTTTCTTT	CASRLGDTEAFF
TRBV7-9	-	13	TRBJ2-5	-	TGTGCCATCCCTCATAGCGGACAAGAGACCCAGTACTTC	CAIPHSGQETQYF
TRBV7-9	TRBD2	16	TRBJ2-7	few	TGTGCCAGCAGCTCCGGACTAGCGGGGGTTGCCTACGAGCAGTACTTC	CASSSGLAGVAYEQYF
TRBV7-2	-	14	TRBJ2-1	-	TGTGCCAGCAGCACTCGGACAGTTTTTCATGAGCAGTTCTTC	CASSTRTVFHEQFF
TRBV6-1	-	16	TRBJ1-1	once	TGTGCCAGCAGTGAAGGTCAGGGTCCCGTGAACACTGAAGCTTTCTTT	CASSEGQGPVNTEAFF
TRBV9	TRBD1	14	TRBJ1-4	-	TGTGCCAGCAGTTCCGGGACAGTTAATGAAAAACTGTTTTTT	CASSSGTVNEKLFF
TRBV10-3	-	15	TRBJ1-4	-	TGTGCCATCAGTGACAGGCCAGCAACTAATGAAAAACTGTTTTTT	CAISDRPATNEKLFF
TRBV7-9	-	12	TRBJ2-7	-	TGTGCCAGTTCGAGCCCAGGCTACGAGCAGTACTTC	CASSSPGYEQYF
TRBV2	-	14	TRBJ1-4	-	TGTGCCAGCAGTGATTGGGGGGTTAAGGAAAAACTGTTTTTT	CASSDWGVKEKLFF
TRBV3-1/TRBV3-2	TRBD1	14	TRBJ1-2	-	TGTGCCAGCAGTCAACTGACAGGGGATGTTGGCTACACCTTC	CASSQLTGDVGYTF
TRBV19	TRBD1	17	TRBJ1-4	-	TGTGCCAGTAGTACTCCGGGACAGGGCCTGGCAAATGAAAAACTGTTTTTT	CASSTPGQGLANEKLFF
TRBV19	-	15	TRBJ1-5	-	TGTGCCAGTAGTATTTCCGGACAGAACAATCAGCCCCAGCATTTT	CASSISGQNNQPQHF
TRBV6-1	-	14	TRBJ2-3	-	TGTGCCAGCAGTGACAGGACACCCACAGATACGCAGTATTTT	CASSDRTPTDTQYF
TRBV5-1	-	15	TRBJ1-4	-	TGCGCCAGCAGCTTGCCGACAGGAACTAATGAAAAACTGTTTTTT	CASSLPTGTNEKLFF
TRBV6-1	TRBD1	17	TRBJ1-6	-	TGTGCCAGCAGTGGGGGACAGGGAAGCTCCTATAATTCACCCCTCCACTTT	CASSGGQGSSYNSPLHF